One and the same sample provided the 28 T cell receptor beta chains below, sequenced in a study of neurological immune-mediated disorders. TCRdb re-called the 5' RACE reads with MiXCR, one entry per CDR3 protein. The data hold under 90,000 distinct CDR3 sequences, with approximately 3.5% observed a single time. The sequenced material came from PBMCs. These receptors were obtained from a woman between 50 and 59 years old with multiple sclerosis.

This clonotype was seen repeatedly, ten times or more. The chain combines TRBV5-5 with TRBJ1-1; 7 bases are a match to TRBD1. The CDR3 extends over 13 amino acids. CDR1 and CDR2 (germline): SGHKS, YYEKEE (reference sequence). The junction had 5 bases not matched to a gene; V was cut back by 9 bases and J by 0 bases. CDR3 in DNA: TGTGCCACTACAGGGGACCTGAACACTGAAGCTTTCTTT. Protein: CATTGDLNTEAFF.

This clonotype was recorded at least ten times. CDR3 in amino acids: CSARLRDTYNQPQHF. The CDR3 DNA reads as TGCAGTGCTAGGCTCCGGGACACTTACAATCAGCCCCAGCATTTT. This chain joins TRBV20-1 and TRBJ1-5, with D tentatively TRBD1 (6 bases). CDR1 and CDR2 from the germline V gene are DFQATT and SNEGSKA (reference sequence). V was cut by 3 bases and J by 3 bases, with 15 bases left in between. CDR3 length: 15 amino acids.

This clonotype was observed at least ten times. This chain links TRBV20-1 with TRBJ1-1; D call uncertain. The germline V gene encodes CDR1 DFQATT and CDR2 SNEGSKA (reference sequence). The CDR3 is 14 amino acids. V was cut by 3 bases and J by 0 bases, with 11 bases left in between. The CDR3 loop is CSASPVGMNTEAFF. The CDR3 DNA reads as TGCAGTGCTAGCCCCGTGGGGATGAACACTGAAGCTTTCTTT.

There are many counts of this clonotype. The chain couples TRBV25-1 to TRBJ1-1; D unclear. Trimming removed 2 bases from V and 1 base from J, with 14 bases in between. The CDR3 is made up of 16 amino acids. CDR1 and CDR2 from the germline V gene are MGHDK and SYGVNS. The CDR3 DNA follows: TGTGCCAGCAGTGAAACAAAGCCTCATGGGAACACTGAAGCTTTCTTT. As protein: CASSETKPHGNTEAFF.

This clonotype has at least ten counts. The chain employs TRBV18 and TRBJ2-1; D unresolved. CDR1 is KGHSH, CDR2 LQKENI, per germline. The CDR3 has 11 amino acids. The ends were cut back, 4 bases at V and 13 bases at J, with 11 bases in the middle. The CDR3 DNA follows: TGTGCCAGCTCACGCGAGAGGTTCCAGTTCTTC. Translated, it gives CASSRERFQFF.

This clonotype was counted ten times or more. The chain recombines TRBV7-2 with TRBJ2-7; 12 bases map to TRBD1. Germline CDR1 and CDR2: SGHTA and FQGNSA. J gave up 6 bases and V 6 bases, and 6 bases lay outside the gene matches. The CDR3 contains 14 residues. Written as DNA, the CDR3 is TGTGCCAGCAGGAGCCGGGACAGGGGGCCCGAGCAGTACTTC. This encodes CASRSRDRGPEQYF.

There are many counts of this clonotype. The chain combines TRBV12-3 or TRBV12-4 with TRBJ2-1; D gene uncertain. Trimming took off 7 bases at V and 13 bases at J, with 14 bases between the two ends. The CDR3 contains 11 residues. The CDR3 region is CASTRVGSQFF. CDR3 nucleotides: TGTGCCAGCACCCGGGTGGGATCACAGTTCTTC.

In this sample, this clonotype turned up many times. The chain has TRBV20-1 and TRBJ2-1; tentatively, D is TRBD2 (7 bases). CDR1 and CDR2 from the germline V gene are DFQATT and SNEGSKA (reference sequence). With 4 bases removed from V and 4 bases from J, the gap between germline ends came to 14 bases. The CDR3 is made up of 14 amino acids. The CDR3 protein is CSATRGGGYNEQFF. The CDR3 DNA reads TGCAGTGCTACAAGGGGGGGCGGGTACAATGAGCAGTTCTTC.

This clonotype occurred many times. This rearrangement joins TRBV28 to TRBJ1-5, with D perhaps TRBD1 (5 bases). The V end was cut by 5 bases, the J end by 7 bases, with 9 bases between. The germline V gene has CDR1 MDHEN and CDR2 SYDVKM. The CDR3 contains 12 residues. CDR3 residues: CASSPWGQPQHF. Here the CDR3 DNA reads TGTGCCAGCAGTCCCTGGGGCCAGCCCCAGCATTTT.

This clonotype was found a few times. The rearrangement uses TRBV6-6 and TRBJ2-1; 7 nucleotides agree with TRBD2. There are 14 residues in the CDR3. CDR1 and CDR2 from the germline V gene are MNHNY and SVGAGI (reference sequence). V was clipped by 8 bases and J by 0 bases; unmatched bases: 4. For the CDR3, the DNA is TGTGCCAGCCGGGGGGAAAGCTCCTACAATGAGCAGTTCTTC. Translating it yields CASRGESSYNEQFF.

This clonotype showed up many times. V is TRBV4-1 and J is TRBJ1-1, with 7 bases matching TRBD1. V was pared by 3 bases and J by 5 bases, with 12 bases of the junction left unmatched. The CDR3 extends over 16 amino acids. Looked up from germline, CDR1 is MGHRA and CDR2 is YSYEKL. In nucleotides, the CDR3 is TGCGCCAGCAGCCAGACTACCGGCAGGGGGTATACTGAAGCTTTCTTT. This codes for CASSQTTGRGYTEAFF.

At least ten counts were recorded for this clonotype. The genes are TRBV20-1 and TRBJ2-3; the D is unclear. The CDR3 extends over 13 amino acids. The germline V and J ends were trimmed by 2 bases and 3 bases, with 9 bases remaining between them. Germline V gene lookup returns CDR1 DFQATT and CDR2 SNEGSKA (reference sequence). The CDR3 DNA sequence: TGCAGTGCTAGATTGCAAAGGACAGATACGCAGTATTTT. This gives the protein CSARLQRTDTQYF.

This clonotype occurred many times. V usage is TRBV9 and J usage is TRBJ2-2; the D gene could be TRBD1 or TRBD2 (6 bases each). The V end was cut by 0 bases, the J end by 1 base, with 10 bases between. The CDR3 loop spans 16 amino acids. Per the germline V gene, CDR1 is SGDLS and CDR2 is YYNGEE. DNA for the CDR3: TGTGCCAGCAGCGTAGTCGGGGGCCAGAACACCGGGGAGCTGTTTTTT. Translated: CASSVVGGQNTGELFF. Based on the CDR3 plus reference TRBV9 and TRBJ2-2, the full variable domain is DSGVTQTPKHLITATGQRVTLRCSPRSGDLSVYWYQQSLDQGLQFLIQYYNGEERAKGNILERFSAQQFPDLHSELNLSSLELGDSALYFCASSVVGGQNTGELFFGEGSRLTVL.

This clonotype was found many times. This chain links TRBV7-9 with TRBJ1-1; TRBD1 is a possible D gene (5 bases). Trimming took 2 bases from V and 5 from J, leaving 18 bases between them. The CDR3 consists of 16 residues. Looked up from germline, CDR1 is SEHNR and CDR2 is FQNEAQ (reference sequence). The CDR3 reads CASSLNGRAGGTEAFF. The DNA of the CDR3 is TGTGCCAGCAGCTTAAATGGCAGGGCGGGAGGGACTGAAGCTTTCTTT.

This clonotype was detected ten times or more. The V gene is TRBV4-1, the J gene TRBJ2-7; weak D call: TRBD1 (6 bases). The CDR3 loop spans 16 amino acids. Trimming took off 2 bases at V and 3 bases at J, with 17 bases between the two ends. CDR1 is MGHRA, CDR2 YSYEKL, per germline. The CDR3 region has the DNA TGCGCCAGCAGCCAAAGGATTGGAGGACAGATCTACGAGCAGTACTTC. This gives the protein CASSQRIGGQIYEQYF.

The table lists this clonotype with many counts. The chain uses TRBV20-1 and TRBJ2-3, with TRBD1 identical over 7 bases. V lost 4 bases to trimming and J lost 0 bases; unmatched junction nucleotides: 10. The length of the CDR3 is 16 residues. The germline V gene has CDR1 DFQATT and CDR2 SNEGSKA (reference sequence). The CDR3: CSAISPGTDSTDTQYF. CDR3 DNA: TGCAGTGCTATTAGTCCCGGGACAGACAGCACAGATACGCAGTATTTT.

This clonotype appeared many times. The DNA for the CDR3 is TGCAGCGCCTCGATCACAGATACGCAGTATTTT. Translation gives CSASITDTQYF. The chain is built from TRBV29-1 and TRBJ2-3; D not certain. The germline gives CDR1 SQVTM, CDR2 ANQGSEA. V lost 7 bases and J lost 2, with 7 bases in between. The CDR3 extends over 11 amino acids.

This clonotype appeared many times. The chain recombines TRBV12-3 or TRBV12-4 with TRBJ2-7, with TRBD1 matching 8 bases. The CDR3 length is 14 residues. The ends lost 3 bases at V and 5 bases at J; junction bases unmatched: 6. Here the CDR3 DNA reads TGTGCCAGCAGTTTTGGACAGGGTTTACACGAGCAGTACTTC. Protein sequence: CASSFGQGLHEQYF.

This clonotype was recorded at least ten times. The CDR3 is CASSSKLNRDRGETQYF. In nucleotides, the CDR3 is TGCGCCAGCAGCTCAAAATTAAACCGGGACAGGGGTGAGACCCAGTACTTC. The chain links TRBV5-1 to TRBJ2-5, with 10 bases fitting TRBD1. The junction had 13 bases not matched to a gene; V was cut back by 3 bases and J by 5 bases. CDR3 length: 17 amino acids. Germline CDR1 reads SGHRS; CDR2 reads YFSETQ.

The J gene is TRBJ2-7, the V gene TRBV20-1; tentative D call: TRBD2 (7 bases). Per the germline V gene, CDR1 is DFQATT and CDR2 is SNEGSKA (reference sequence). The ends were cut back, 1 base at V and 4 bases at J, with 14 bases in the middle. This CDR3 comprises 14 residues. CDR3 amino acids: CSARVPGGTYEQYF. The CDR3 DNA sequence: TGCAGTGCTAGAGTGCCGGGGGGCACTTACGAGCAGTACTTC.

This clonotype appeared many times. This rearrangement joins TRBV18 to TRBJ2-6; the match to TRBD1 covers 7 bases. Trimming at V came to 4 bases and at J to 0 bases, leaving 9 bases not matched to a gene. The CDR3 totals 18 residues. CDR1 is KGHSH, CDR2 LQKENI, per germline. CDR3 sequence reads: CASSREQGTFSGANVLTF. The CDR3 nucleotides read TGTGCCAGCTCACGGGAACAGGGGACATTCTCTGGGGCCAACGTCCTGACTTTC. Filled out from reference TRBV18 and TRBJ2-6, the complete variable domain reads NAGVMQNPRHLVRRRGQEARLRCSPMKGHSHVYWYRQLPEEGLKFMVYLQKENIIDESGMPKERFSAEFPKEGPSILRIQQVVRGDSAAYFCASSREQGTFSGANVLTFGAGSRLTVL.

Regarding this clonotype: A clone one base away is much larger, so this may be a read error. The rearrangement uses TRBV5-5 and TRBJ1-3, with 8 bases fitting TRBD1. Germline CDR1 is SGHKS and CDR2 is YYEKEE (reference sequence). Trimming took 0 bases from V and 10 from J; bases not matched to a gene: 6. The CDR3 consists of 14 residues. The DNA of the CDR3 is TGTGCCAGCAGCTTGGTTCAGGGGGCAAAAACCATATATTTT. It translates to CASSLVQGAKTIYF.

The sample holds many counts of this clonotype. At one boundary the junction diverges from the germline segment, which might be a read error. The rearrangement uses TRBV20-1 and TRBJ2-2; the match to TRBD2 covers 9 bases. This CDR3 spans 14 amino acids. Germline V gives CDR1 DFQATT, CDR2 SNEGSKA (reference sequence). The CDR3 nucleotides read TGCAGTGCCAGAGCGGGGGGAGTCACCGGGGAGCTGTTTTTT. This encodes CSARAGGVTGELFF.

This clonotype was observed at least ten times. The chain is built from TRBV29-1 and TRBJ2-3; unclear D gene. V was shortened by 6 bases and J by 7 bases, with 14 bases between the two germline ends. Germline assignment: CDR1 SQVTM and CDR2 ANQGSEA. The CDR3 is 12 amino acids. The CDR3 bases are TGCAGCGTCGACGGTGGTGGGCATACGCAGTATTTT. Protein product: CSVDGGGHTQYF.

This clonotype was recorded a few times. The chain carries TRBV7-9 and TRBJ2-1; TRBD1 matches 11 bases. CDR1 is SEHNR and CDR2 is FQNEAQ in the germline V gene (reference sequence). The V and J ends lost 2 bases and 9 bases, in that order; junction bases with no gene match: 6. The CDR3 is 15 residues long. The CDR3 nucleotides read TGTGCCAGCAGCTTACGGACAGGGGGCGCGCGTGAGCAGTTCTTC. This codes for CASSLRTGGAREQFF.

The DNA of the CDR3 is TGTGCCAGCCTGAGACAGGGGATTACTGAAGCTTTCTTT. This translates into CASLRQGITEAFF. The J gene is TRBJ1-1, the V gene TRBV3-1; 8 nucleotides match TRBD1. Germline loops: CDR1 LGHDT, CDR2 YNNKEL (reference sequence). V was clipped by 8 bases and J by 5 bases; unmatched bases: 7. CDR3 length: 13 residues.

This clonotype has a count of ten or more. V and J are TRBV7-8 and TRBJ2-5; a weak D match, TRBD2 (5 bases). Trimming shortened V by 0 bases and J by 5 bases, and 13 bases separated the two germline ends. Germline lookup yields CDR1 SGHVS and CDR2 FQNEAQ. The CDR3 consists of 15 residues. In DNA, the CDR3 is TGTGCCAGCAGCTTAGCGTGGGGTTTAGCGGAGACCCAGTACTTC. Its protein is CASSLAWGLAETQYF.

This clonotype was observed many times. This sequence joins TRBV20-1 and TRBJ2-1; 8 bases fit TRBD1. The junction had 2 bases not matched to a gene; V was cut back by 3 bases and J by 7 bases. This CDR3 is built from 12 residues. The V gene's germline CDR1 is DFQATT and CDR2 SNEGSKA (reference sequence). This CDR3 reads CSARQGANEQFF. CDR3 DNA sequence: TGCAGTGCTAGGCAGGGGGCTAATGAGCAGTTCTTC.